The clone carrying this T cell receptor beta chain was detected only a few times. TCR beta VDJ and CDR3 were profiled, and genomic DNA was the template. MiXCR was run by TCRdb on the reads, yielding one entry per CDR3 protein. The table lists about half a million distinct CDR3 sequences, approximately 32% of them singletons. This sample stems from a study of CD8+CD57+ T cells in acquired aplastic anemia. Those patients picked for sequencing had displayed CD8+CD57+ cell expansion on flow cytometry. The CDR3 is made up of 16 amino acids. CDR1 is SGHRS, CDR2 YFSETQ, per germline. Deletions cut 0 bases from V and 2 bases from J, with 12 bases between.

Source material: sorted CD4+, CD8+, or CD8+CD57+ T cells (not recorded which) from PBMCs. The chain has TRBV5-1 and TRBJ2-1; D is unresolved. The TCR sequence derives from a human donor with aplastic anemia. CDR3 in amino acids: CASSLDSSKPYNEQFF. CDR3 sequence (DNA): TGCGCCAGCAGCTTGGATTCCAGCAAGCCCTACAATGAGCAGTTCTTC.